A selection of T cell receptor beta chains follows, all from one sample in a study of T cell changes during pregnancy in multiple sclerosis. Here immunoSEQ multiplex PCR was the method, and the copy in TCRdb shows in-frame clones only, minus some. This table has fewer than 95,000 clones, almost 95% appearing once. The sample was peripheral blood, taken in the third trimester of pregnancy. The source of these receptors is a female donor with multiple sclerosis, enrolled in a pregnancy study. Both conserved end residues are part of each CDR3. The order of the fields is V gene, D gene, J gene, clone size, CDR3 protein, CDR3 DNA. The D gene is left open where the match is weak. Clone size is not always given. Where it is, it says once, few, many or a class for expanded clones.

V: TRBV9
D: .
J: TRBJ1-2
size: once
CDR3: CASSVAWGPQYGYTF
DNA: TGTGCCAGCAGCGTAGCATGGGGGCCGCAATATGGCTACACCTTC

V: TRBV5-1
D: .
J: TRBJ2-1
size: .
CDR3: CASSSTGNEQFF
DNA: TGCGCCAGCAGCTCGACTGGGAATGAGCAGTTCTTC

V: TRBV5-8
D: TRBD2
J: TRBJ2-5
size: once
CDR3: CASSLSTWASGETQYF
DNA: TGTGCCAGCAGCTTGTCGACCTGGGCTAGCGGAGAGACCCAGTACTTC

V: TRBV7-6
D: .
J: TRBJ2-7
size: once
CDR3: CASSLEAKYEQYF
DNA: TGTGCCAGCAGCTTGGAGGCTAAGTACGAGCAGTACTTC

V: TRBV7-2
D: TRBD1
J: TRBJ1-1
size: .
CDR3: CASTMGTGDTEAFF
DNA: TGTGCCAGCACCATGGGGACAGGGGACACTGAAGCTTTCTTT

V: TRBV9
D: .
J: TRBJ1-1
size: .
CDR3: CASSPTPYPTEAFF
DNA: TGTGCCAGCAGCCCGACACCCTACCCCACTGAAGCTTTCTTT

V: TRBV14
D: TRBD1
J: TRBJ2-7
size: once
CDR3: CASSNRTGSTYEQYF
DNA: TGTGCCAGCAGCAACCGGACAGGGAGTACCTACGAGCAGTACTTC

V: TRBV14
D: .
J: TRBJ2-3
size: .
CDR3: CASSQWATTQYF
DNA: TGTGCCAGCAGCCAATGGGCCACTACGCAGTATTTT

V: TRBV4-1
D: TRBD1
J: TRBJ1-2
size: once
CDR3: CASSRDRVEGYTF
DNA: TGCGCCAGCAGCCGCGACAGGGTGGAGGGCTACACCTTC

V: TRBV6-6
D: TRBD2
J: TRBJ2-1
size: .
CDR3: CASSYDGTSGGNEQFF
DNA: TGTGCCAGCAGTTACGACGGGACTAGCGGGGGGAATGAGCAGTTCTTC

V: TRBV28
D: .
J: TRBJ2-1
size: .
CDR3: CASSLWQGKFF
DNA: TGTGCCAGCAGTTTATGGCAGGGGAAGTTCTTC

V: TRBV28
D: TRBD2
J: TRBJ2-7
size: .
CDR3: CASTNKPGLAGEQYF
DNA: TGTGCCAGCACCAACAAACCGGGACTAGCGGGCGAGCAGTACTTC

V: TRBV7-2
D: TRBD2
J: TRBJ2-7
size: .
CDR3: CASSLEPSGGYEQYF
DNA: TGTGCCAGCAGCTTAGAGCCCAGCGGGGGTTACGAGCAGTACTTC

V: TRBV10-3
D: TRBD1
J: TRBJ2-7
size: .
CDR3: CATAGTEGAYEQYF
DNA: TGTGCCACCGCCGGGACAGAGGGGGCCTACGAGCAGTACTTC

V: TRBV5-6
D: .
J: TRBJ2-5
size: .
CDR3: CASSSGADSGTQYF
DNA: TGTGCCAGCAGCTCAGGGGCCGATTCGGGGACCCAGTACTTC

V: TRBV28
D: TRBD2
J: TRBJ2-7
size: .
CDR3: CASSLRLAGGEQYF
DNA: TGTGCCAGCAGTTTACGACTAGCTGGGGGCGAGCAGTACTTC

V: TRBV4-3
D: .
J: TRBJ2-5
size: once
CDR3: CASSQQGWQETQYF
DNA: TGCGCCAGCAGCCAACAGGGGTGGCAAGAGACCCAGTACTTC

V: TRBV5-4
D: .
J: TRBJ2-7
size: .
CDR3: CASSSPPGYEQYF
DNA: TGTGCCAGCAGCTCGCCACCCGGCTACGAGCAGTACTTC

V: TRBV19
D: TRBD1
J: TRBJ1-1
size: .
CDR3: CASSILGQASTEAFF
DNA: TGTGCCAGTAGTATATTGGGACAGGCTAGCACTGAAGCTTTCTTT

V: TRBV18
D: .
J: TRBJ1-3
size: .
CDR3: CASSPPGAGNTIYF
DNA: TGTGCCAGCTCACCCCCAGGGGCTGGAAACACCATATATTTT

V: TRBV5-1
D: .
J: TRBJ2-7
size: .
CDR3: CASNLGMTGRSYEQYF
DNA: TGCGCCAGCAACTTGGGTATGACAGGCCGCTCCTACGAGCAGTACTTC

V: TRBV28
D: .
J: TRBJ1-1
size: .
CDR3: CASSLPGFASEAFF
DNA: TGTGCCAGCAGTTTACCAGGGTTCGCAAGTGAAGCTTTCTTT

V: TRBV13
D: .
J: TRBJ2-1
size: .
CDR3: CASSLTGNNEQFF
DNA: TGTGCCAGCAGCCTGACGGGGAACAATGAGCAGTTCTTC

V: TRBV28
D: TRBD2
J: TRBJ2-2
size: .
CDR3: CASSSSGTGHTGELFF
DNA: TGTGCCAGCAGTTCTAGCGGGACGGGGCACACCGGGGAGCTGTTTTTT

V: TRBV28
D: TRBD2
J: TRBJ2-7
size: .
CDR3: CASTPPTGRLAGVYEQYF
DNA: TGTGCCAGCACTCCGCCGACAGGGAGACTAGCGGGAGTGTACGAGCAGTACTTC

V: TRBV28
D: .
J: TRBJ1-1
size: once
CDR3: CASCRNTEAFF
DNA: TGTGCCAGCTGCAGGAACACTGAAGCTTTCTTT

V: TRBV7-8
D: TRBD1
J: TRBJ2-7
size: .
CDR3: CASSFARGSYEQYF
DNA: TGTGCCAGCAGCTTCGCCAGGGGGTCCTACGAGCAGTACTTC